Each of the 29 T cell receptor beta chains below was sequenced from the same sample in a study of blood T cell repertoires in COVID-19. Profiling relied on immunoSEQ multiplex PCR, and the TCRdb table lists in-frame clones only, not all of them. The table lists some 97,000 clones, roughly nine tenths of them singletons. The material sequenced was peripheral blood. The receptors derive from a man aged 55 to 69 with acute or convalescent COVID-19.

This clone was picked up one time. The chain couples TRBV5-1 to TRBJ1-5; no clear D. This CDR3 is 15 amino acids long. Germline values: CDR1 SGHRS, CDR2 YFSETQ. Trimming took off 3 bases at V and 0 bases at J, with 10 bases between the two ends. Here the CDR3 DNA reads TGCGCCAGCAGCTCGGACGGGAATAGCAATCAGCCCCAGCATTTT. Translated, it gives CASSSDGNSNQPQHF.

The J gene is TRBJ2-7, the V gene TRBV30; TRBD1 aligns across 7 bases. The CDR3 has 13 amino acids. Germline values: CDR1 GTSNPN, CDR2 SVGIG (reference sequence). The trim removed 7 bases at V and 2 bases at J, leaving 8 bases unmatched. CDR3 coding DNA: TGTGCCTCCACCGGGACAGCGACCTACGAGCAGTACTTC. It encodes CASTGTATYEQYF. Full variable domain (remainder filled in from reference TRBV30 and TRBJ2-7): SQTIHQWPATLVQPVGSPLSLECTVEGTSNPNLYWYRQAAGRGLQLLFYSVGIGQISSEVPQNLSASRPQDRQFILSSKKLLLSDSGFYLCASTGTATYEQYFGPGTRLTVT.

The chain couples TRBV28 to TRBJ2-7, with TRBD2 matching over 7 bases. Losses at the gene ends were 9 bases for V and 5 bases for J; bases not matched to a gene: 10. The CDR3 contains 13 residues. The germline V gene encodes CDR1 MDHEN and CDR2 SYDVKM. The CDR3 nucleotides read TGTGCCAGTGGGTGGGGGAGGGCGAACGAGCAGTACTTC. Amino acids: CASGWGRANEQYF.

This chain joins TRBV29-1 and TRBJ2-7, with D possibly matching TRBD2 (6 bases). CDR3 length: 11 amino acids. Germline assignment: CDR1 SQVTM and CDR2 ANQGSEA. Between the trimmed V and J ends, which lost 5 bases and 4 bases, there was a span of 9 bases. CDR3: CSVIRGYEQYF. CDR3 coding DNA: TGCAGCGTTATTCGGGGGTACGAGCAGTACTTC.

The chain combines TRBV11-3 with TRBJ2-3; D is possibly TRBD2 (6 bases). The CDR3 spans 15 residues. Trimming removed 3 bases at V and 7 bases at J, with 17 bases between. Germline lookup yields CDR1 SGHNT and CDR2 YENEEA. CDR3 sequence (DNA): TGTGCCAGCAGCTTGGCTACTCTAGCGACCTATACGCAGTATTTT. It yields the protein CASSLATLATYTQYF.

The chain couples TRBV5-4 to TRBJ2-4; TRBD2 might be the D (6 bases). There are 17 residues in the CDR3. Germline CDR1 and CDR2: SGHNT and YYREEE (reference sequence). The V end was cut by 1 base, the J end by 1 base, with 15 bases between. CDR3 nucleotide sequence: TGTGCCAGCAGCTTGAATGCTGGACGGGGGGCCAAAAACATTCAGTACTTC. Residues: CASSLNAGRGAKNIQYF.

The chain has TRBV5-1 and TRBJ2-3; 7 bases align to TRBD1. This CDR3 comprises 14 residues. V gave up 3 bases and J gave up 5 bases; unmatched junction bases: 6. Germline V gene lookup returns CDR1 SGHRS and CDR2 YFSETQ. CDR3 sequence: CASSSTGFGDTQYF. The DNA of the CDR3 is TGCGCCAGCAGCTCGACAGGGTTCGGAGATACGCAGTATTTT.

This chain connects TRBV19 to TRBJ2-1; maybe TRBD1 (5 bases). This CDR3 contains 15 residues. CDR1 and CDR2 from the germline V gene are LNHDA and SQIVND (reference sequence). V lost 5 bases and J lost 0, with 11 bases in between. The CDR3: CASSPRQSSYNEQFF. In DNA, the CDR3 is TGTGCCAGTAGTCCAAGACAGAGCTCCTACAATGAGCAGTTCTTC.

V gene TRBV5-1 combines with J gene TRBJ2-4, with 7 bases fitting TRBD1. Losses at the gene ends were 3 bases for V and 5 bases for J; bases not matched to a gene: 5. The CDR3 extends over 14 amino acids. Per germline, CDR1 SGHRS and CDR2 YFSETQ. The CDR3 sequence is CASSSDRVQNIQYF. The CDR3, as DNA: TGCGCCAGCAGCTCCGACAGGGTGCAAAACATTCAGTACTTC.

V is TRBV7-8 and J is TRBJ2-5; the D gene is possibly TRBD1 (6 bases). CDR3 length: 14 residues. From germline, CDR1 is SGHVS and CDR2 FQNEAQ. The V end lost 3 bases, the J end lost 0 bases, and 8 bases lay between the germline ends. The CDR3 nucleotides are TGTGCCAGCAGCTTTGACAGGTACCAAGAGACCCAGTACTTC. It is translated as CASSFDRYQETQYF.

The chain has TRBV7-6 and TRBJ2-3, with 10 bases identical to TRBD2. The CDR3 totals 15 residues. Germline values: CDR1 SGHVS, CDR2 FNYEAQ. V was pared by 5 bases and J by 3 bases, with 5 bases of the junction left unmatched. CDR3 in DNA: TGTGCCAGCAGCACCCGGACTAGCGGTACAGATACGCAGTATTTT. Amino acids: CASSTRTSGTDTQYF.

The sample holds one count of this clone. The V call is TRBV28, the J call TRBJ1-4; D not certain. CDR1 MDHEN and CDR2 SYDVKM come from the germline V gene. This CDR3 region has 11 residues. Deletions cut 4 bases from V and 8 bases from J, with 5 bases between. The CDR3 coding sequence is TGTGCCAGCAGTTCACGGGAAAAACTGTTTTTT. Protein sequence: CASSSREKLFF.

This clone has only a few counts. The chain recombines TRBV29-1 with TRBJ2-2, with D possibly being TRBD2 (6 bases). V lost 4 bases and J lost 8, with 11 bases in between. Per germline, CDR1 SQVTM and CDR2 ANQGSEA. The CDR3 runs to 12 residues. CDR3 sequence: CSVARAGGELFF. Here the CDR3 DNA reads TGCAGCGTTGCCAGGGCGGGAGGGGAGCTGTTTTTT.

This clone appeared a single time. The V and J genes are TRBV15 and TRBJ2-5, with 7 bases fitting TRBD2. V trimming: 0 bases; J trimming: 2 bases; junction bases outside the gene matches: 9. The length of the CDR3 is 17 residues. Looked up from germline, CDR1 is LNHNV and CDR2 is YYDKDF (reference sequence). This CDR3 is CATSRDWASGNQETQYF. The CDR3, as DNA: TGTGCCACCAGCAGAGACTGGGCTAGCGGTAATCAAGAGACCCAGTACTTC.

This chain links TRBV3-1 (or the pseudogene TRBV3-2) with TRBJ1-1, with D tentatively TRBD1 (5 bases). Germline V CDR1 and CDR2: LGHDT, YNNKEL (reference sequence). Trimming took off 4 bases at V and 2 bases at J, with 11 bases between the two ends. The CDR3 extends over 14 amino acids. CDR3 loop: CASSRRQSNTEAFF. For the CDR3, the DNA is TGTGCCAGCAGCCGCCGACAGAGTAACACTGAAGCTTTCTTT.

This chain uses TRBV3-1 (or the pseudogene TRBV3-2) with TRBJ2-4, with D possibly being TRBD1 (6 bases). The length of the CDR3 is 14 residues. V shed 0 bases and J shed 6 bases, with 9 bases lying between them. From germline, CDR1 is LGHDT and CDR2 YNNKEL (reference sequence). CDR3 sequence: CASSQETGLNIQYF. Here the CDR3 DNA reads TGTGCCAGCAGCCAAGAAACAGGGCTAAACATTCAGTACTTC.

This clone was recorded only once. The CDR3 here is CASSYSSAGGRKTQYF. CDR3 DNA sequence: TGTGCCAGCAGTTACTCATCGGCAGGGGGCCGAAAGACCCAGTACTTC. The rearrangement joins TRBV6-5 to TRBJ2-5, with 8 bases aligning to TRBD1. Per germline, CDR1 MNHEY and CDR2 SVGAGI. This CDR3 has 16 residues. The V segment lost 0 bases and the J segment 6 bases; nucleotides outside the gene matches: 9.

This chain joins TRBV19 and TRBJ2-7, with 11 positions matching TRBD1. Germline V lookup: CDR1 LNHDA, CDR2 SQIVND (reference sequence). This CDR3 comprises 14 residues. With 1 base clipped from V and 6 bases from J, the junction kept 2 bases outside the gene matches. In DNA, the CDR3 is TGTGCCAGTAGTATAGGGGGGACAGGGGGCGAGCAGTACGTC. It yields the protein CASSIGGTGGEQYV.

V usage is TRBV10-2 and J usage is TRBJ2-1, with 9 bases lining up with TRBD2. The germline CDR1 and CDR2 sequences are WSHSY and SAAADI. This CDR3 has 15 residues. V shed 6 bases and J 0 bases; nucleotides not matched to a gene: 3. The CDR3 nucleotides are TGCGCCAGCAGGGCGACTAGCGGCTCCTACAATGAGCAGTTCTTC. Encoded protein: CASRATSGSYNEQFF.

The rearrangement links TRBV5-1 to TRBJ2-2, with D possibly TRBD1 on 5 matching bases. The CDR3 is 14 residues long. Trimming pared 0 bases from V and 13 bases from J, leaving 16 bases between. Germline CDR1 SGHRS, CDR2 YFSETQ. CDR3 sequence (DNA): TGCGCCAGCAGCTTGGTGTCTAGTGGTGACAGGCTGTTTTTT. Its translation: CASSLVSSGDRLFF.

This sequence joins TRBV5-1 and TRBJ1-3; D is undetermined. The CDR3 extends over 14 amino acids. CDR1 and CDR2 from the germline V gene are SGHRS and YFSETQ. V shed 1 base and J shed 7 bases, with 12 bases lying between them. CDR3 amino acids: CASSLTTNGNTIYF. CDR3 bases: TGCGCCAGCAGCTTGACTACGAACGGGAACACCATATATTTT.

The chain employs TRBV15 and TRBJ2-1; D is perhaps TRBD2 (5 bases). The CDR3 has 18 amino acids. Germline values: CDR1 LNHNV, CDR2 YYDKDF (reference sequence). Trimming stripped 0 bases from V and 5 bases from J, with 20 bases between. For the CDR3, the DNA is TGTGCCACCAGCAGAGAGATAGGCGGTCTAGCTCGTGACAATGAGCAGTTCTTC. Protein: CATSREIGGLARDNEQFF. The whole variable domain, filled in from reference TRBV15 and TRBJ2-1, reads DAMVIQNPRYQVTQFGKPVTLSCSQTLNHNVMYWYQQKSSQAPKLLFHYYDKDFNNEADTPDNFQSRRPNTSFCFLDIRSPGLGDTAMYLCATSREIGGLARDNEQFFGPGTRLTVL.

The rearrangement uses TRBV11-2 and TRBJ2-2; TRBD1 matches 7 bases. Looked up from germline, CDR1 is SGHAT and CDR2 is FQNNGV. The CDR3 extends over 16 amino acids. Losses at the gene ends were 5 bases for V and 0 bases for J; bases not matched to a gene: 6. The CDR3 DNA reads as TGTGCCAGCAGCCCCCGACAGGGATCGAACACCGGGGAGCTGTTTTTT. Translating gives CASSPRQGSNTGELFF.

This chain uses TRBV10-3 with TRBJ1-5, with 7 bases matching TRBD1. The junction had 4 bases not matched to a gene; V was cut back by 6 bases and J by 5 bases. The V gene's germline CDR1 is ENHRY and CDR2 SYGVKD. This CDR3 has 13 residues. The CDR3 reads CAIRGQTDQPQHF. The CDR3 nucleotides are TGTGCCATCAGGGGACAGACGGATCAGCCCCAGCATTTT.

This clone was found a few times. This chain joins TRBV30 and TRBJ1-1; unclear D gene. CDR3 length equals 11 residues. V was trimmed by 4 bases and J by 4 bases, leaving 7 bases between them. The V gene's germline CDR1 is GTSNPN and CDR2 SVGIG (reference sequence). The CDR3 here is CAWILRTEAFF. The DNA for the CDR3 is TGTGCCTGGATTCTACGCACTGAAGCTTTCTTT.

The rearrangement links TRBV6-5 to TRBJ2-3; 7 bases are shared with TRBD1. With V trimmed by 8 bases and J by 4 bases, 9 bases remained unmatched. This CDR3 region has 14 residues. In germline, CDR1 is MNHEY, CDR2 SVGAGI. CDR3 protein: CASGTRGSADTQYF. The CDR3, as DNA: TGTGCCAGCGGGACCAGGGGGAGCGCAGATACGCAGTATTTT.

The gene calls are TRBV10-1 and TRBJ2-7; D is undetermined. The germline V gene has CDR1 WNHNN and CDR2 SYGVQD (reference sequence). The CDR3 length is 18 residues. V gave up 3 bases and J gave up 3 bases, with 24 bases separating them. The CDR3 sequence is CASSDDPADQLYLYEQYF. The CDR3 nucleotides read TGCGCCAGCAGTGACGACCCTGCGGATCAGCTATACCTCTACGAGCAGTACTTC.

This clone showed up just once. The CDR3 sequence: CASSLDSGGYNEQFF. In DNA, the CDR3 is TGTGCCAGCAGCTTAGATAGCGGAGGTTACAATGAGCAGTTCTTC. The chain combines TRBV11-3 with TRBJ2-1; D might be TRBD2 (6 bases). The length of the CDR3 is 15 residues. V was clipped by 0 bases and J by 4 bases, with 10 bases between them. Germline V gives CDR1 SGHNT, CDR2 YENEEA.

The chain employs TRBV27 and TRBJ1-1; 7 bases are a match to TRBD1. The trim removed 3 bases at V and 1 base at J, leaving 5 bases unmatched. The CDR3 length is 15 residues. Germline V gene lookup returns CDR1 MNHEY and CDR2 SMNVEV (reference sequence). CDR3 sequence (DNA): TGTGCCAGCAGTTTTGCCCGGACAGGGAACACTGAAGCTTTCTTT. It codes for CASSFARTGNTEAFF.